The entry below gives a single T cell receptor beta chain sequence along with its context. The sample is drawn from a study of shared clonotypes between healthy human individuals. This CDR3 is 15 amino acids long. The germline V gene has CDR1 MDHEN and CDR2 SYDVKM. V was clipped by 4 bases and J by 3 bases; unmatched bases: 7. Partitioning of CD4+ cells yielded a CD45RA+ naive subset and a CD45RA-negative memory subset. Some clones are missing from TCRdb's copy, which holds only in-frame ones; the method was immunoSEQ multiplex PCR. The sample lists about 2 million clones, 85% to 95% occurring once. The TCR sequence derives from a man between 18 and 35 years old in good health. The sequenced sample consisted of naive CD4+ T cells sorted from blood. Subset indicated: CD45RA+ positively selected. The chain links TRBV28 to TRBJ1-2; 8 bases are shared with TRBD1. The CDR3 here is CASSYRDRPYYGYTF. CDR3 DNA sequence: TGTGCCAGCAGTTATCGGGACAGGCCCTACTATGGCTACACCTTC.